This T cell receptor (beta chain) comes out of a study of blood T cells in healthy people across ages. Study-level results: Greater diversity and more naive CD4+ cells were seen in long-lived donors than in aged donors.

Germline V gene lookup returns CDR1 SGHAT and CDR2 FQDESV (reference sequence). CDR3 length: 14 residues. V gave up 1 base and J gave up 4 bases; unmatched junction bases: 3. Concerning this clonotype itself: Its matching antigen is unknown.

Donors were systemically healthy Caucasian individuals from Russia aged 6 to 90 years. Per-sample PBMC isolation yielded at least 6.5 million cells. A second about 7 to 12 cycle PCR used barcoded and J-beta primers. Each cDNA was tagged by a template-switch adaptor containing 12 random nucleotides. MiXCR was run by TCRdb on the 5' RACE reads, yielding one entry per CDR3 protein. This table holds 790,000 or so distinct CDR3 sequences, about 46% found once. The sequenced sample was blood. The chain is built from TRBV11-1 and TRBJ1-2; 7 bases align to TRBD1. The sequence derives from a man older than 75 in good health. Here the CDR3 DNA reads TGTGCCAGCAGCTTAGATGGACAGGCCTATGGCTACACCTTC. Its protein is CASSLDGQAYGYTF.